Following are 19 T cell receptor beta chains from one sample sequenced in a study of T cell responses to AZD1222 COVID-19 vaccine. Libraries were prepared by immunoSEQ multiplex PCR; TCRdb keeps only in-frame clonotypes and omits some of them. The table lists fewer than 75,000 clones, less than 90% of them singletons. The source was peripheral blood, collected on day 0 of AZD1222 vaccination. These receptors were collected from an adult in good health.

The rearrangement links TRBV28 to TRBJ1-1; D gene uncertain. The CDR3 is 12 residues long. Germline V CDR1 and CDR2: MDHEN, SYDVKM. V lost 2 bases and J 8 bases, leaving 9 bases between the germline ends. This CDR3 reads CASSLLVPEAFF. CDR3 coding DNA: TGTGCCAGCAGTTTACTCGTCCCCGAAGCTTTCTTT.

The chain has TRBV21-1 and TRBJ1-2; the D call TRBD1 from the table was never checked on the DNA. TRBV21-1 is a documented pseudogene. The CDR3 length is 13 residues. The DNA of the CDR3 is TGTGCCAGCAGCTGGGACAGAAACTATGGCTACACCTTC. This gives the protein CASSWDRNYGYTF.

This chain joins TRBV15 and TRBJ1-1; 7 bases match TRBD1. CDR1 is LNHNV, CDR2 YYDKDF, per germline (reference sequence). The CDR3 spans 16 residues. V was pared by 0 bases and J by 4 bases, with 8 bases of the junction left unmatched. The CDR3 loop reads CATSRDLTGSGTEAFF. CDR3 DNA sequence: TGTGCCACCAGCAGAGATCTGACAGGGAGTGGCACTGAAGCTTTCTTT.

Here the CDR3 reads CASSGQAPGAIGANVLTF. DNA for the CDR3: TGTGCCAGCTCAGGACAGGCCCCAGGGGCTATTGGGGCCAACGTCCTGACTTTC. This chain joins TRBV18 and TRBJ2-6, with TRBD1 matching 7 bases. This CDR3 spans 18 amino acids. The V segment lost 5 bases and the J segment 3 bases; nucleotides outside the gene matches: 13. In germline, CDR1 is KGHSH, CDR2 LQKENI. The variable domain in full, with the rest retrieved from reference TRBV18 and TRBJ2-6, is NAGVMQNPRHLVRRRGQEARLRCSPMKGHSHVYWYRQLPEEGLKFMVYLQKENIIDESGMPKERFSAEFPKEGPSILRIQQVVRGDSAAYFCASSGQAPGAIGANVLTFGAGSRLTVL.

The chain recombines TRBV5-1 with TRBJ1-2, with TRBD1 matching over 9 bases. The CDR3 spans 13 residues. Trimming at V came to 4 bases and at J to 5 bases, leaving 3 bases not matched to a gene. CDR1 and CDR2 from the germline V gene are SGHRS and YFSETQ. The CDR3 nucleotides are TGCGCCAGCAGCACGGACAGGGGTTATGGCTACACCTTC. Translation gives CASSTDRGYGYTF. The complete variable domain, with remaining parts taken from reference TRBV5-1 and TRBJ1-2, reads KAGVTQTPRYLIKTRGQQVTLSCSPISGHRSVSWYQQTPGQGLQFLFEYFSETQRNKGNFPGRFSGRQFSNSRSEMNVSTLELGDSALYLCASSTDRGYGYTFGSGTRLTVV.

This rearrangement joins TRBV6-5 to TRBJ1-6; perhaps TRBD1 as D (5 bases). Trimming took 10 bases from V and 6 from J, leaving 16 bases between them. The CDR3 is 14 amino acids. Per the germline V gene, CDR1 is MNHEY and CDR2 is SVGAGI. The CDR3 region is CANRGAGLNSPLHF. In DNA form, the CDR3 reads TGTGCCAATCGTGGGGCGGGTCTTAATTCACCCCTCCACTTT.

The chain joins TRBV19 to TRBJ2-2; 10 bases agree with TRBD1. The CDR3 is 15 residues long. The germline V gene has CDR1 LNHDA and CDR2 SQIVND (reference sequence). V shed 6 bases and J 4 bases; nucleotides not matched to a gene: 5. The CDR3 nucleotides read TGTGCCAGTAGCCGGGACAGGGGCGGCACCGGGGAGCTGTTTTTT. It encodes CASSRDRGGTGELFF.

In this sample, this clone turned up once. The chain recombines TRBV2 with TRBJ1-3, with D unclear. Germline V gene data show CDR1 as SNHLY and CDR2 as FYNNEI. This CDR3 comprises 15 residues. Between the trimmed V and J ends, which lost 6 bases and 0 bases, there was a span of 12 bases. CDR3 DNA sequence: TGTGCCAGCAGCCCGGACGGCCACTCTGGAAACACCATATATTTT. The encoded protein is CASSPDGHSGNTIYF. Drawing the rest from reference TRBV2 and TRBJ1-3, the complete variable domain is EPEVTQTPSHQVTQMGQEVILRCVPISNHLYFYWYRQILGQKVEFLVSFYNNEISEKSEIFDDQFSVERPDGSNFTLKIRSTKLEDSAMYFCASSPDGHSGNTIYFGEGSWLTVV.

The CDR3 is CASSILTGDEKLFF. The CDR3, as DNA: TGTGCCAGCAGCATCCTGACAGGGGATGAAAAACTGTTTTTT. This chain joins TRBV5-6 and TRBJ1-4; 8 bases agree with TRBD1. This CDR3 spans 14 amino acids. Looked up from germline, CDR1 is SGHDT and CDR2 is YYEEEE. With 4 bases clipped from V and 6 bases from J, the junction kept 5 bases outside the gene matches.

This rearrangement joins TRBV5-6 to TRBJ1-2; maybe TRBD1 (5 bases). The CDR3 spans 14 residues. Trimming stripped 3 bases from V and 0 bases from J, with 9 bases between. Germline loops: CDR1 SGHDT, CDR2 YYEEEE. CDR3 in DNA: TGTGCCAGCAGCTCGGGACGAGCTAACTATGGCTACACCTTC. Its protein is CASSSGRANYGYTF.

This rearrangement joins TRBV6-5 to TRBJ2-3, with 9 bases fitting TRBD2. The germline V gene has CDR1 MNHEY and CDR2 SVGAGI. The length of the CDR3 is 14 residues. The junction had 5 bases not matched to a gene; V was cut back by 7 bases and J by 3 bases. CDR3 nucleotides: TGTGCCAGCAATCTAGCGGGGCAAACAGATACGCAGTATTTT. Its protein is CASNLAGQTDTQYF.

V and J are TRBV27 and TRBJ1-5; TRBD1 aligns across 10 bases. The CDR3 contains 20 residues. CDR1 MNHEY and CDR2 SMNVEV come from the germline V gene (reference sequence). V shed 2 bases and J 6 bases; nucleotides not matched to a gene: 19. CDR3 DNA: TGTGCCAGCAGTTTAGCTGCCCCCTGGGCGAGGGACAGGGGCCGTCAGCCCCAGCATTTT. This translates into CASSLAAPWARDRGRQPQHF.

This clone showed up just once. The chain joins TRBV6-5 to TRBJ2-1, with D maybe TRBD2 (7 bases). V gave up 6 bases and J gave up 4 bases, with 16 bases separating them. Germline CDR1 reads MNHEY; CDR2 reads SVGAGI. The CDR3 runs to 15 residues. The CDR3 sequence is CASRLGGADYNEQFF. The DNA for the CDR3 is TGTGCCAGCAGACTGGGGGGGGCGGATTACAATGAGCAGTTCTTC.

The chain carries TRBV11-2 and TRBJ1-3; no clear D gene. The V gene lost 3 bases and the J gene lost 9 bases, with 6 bases spanning the gap. The CDR3 consists of 11 residues. Germline CDR1 and CDR2: SGHAT and FQNNGV. The CDR3 sequence is CASSLAATIYF. CDR3 nucleotide sequence: TGTGCCAGCAGCTTGGCGGCCACCATATATTTT.

The J gene is TRBJ1-2, the V gene TRBV12-5; D remains ambiguous. V was pared by 7 bases and J by 8 bases, with 14 bases between. The CDR3 is 12 residues long. CDR1 and CDR2 from the germline V gene are LGHNT and FRNRAP. The DNA of the CDR3 is TGTGCTAGTGCCCCATCCCCCGGCGGCTACACCTTC. Translation: CASAPSPGGYTF. Based on the CDR3 plus reference TRBV12-5 and TRBJ1-2, the full variable domain is DARVTQTPRHKVTEMGQEVTMRCQPILGHNTVFWYRQTMMQGLELLAYFRNRAPLDDSGMPKDRFSAEMPDATLATLKIQPSEPRDSAVYFCASAPSPGGYTFGSGTRLTVV.

This chain links TRBV27 with TRBJ2-7; TRBD2 is a possible D gene (7 bases). From germline, CDR1 is MNHEY and CDR2 SMNVEV (reference sequence). The CDR3 length is 14 residues. The V end lost 6 bases, the J end lost 0 bases, and 12 bases lay between the germline ends. The chain's CDR3 is CASRGRDNSYEQYF. In nucleotides, the CDR3 is TGTGCCAGCAGAGGGAGGGACAACTCCTACGAGCAGTACTTC.

The chain uses TRBV5-1 and TRBJ2-7, with a possible D match to TRBD1 (5 bases). Trimming shortened V by 2 bases and J by 0 bases, and 12 bases separated the two germline ends. The CDR3 has 15 amino acids. Germline V lookup: CDR1 SGHRS, CDR2 YFSETQ. The CDR3 loop is CASSFRASTSYEQYF. CDR3 sequence (DNA): TGCGCCAGCAGCTTCAGGGCCTCTACCTCCTACGAGCAGTACTTC.

The CDR3 nucleotides read TGTGCCAGTAGTATTAGGCAGGGCGGCACCGGGGAGCTGTTTTTT. Its translation: CASSIRQGGTGELFF. The chain joins TRBV19 to TRBJ2-2; the D gene is possibly TRBD1 (5 bases). The V gene's germline CDR1 is LNHDA and CDR2 SQIVND (reference sequence). This CDR3 region has 15 residues. The germline V and J ends were trimmed by 3 bases and 4 bases, with 12 bases remaining between them.

The chain links TRBV6-5 to TRBJ2-1, with D possibly being TRBD2 (6 bases). The germline V gene has CDR1 MNHEY and CDR2 SVGAGI. The germline V and J ends were trimmed by 6 bases and 4 bases, with 16 bases remaining between them. The CDR3 totals 15 residues. CDR3 residues: CASSQTRSVYNEQFF. In DNA, the CDR3 is TGTGCCAGCAGCCAGACTAGAAGTGTGTACAATGAGCAGTTCTTC.